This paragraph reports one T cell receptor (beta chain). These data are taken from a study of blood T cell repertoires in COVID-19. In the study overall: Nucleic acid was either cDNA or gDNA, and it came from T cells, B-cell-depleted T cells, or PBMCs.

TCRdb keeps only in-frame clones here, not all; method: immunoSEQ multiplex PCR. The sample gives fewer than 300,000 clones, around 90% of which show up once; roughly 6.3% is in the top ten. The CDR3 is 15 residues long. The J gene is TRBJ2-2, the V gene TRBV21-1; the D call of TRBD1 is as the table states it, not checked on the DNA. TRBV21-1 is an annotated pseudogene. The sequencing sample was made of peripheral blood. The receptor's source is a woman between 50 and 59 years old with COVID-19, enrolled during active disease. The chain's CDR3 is CASKGNRGDTGELFF. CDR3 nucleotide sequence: TGTGCCAGCAAGGGGAACAGGGGTGACACCGGGGAGCTGTTTTTT.